The 4 T cell receptor beta chains reported below all come from one sample, sequenced in a study of T cell responses to AZD1222 COVID-19 vaccine. Data came from immunoSEQ multiplex PCR; TCRdb stores just in-frame clones and leaves some out. The sample has around 99,000 clones; about 88% are singletons. The input for sequencing was peripheral blood, taken on day 0 of AZD1222 vaccination. These receptors all stem from an adult in good health.

This clone showed up just a few times. The chain joins TRBV5-1 to TRBJ2-2; D may be TRBD1 or TRBD2 (5 bases each). This CDR3 has 15 residues. V was shortened by 3 bases and J by 1 base, with 10 bases between the two germline ends. Germline CDR1 and CDR2: SGHRS and YFSETQ. The CDR3 nucleotides are TGCGCCAGCAGCTCGCCGGGACGGAACACCGGGGAGCTGTTTTTT. It is translated as CASSSPGRNTGELFF.

The chain combines TRBV6-5 with TRBJ2-2, with TRBD2 matching 8 bases. The CDR3 is 16 residues long. Germline V gene sequence: CDR1 MNHEY, CDR2 SVGAGI. Germline trimming cut 4 bases from V and 2 bases from J; bases unmatched to any gene: 6. CDR3 protein: CASSSLAEANTGELFF. Written as DNA, the CDR3 is TGTGCCAGCAGTTCACTAGCGGAGGCAAACACCGGGGAGCTGTTTTTT.

J is TRBJ2-2 and V is TRBV28; D may be TRBD2 (6 bases). Germline-derived CDR1 and CDR2 are MDHEN and SYDVKM. This CDR3 has 15 residues. The germline V and J ends were trimmed by 4 bases and 0 bases, with 9 bases remaining between them. The CDR3 protein is CASSWGGANTGELFF. The CDR3 DNA reads as TGTGCCAGCAGTTGGGGCGGGGCGAACACCGGGGAGCTGTTTTTT.

This clone was detected only once. This chain links TRBV6-2 or TRBV6-3 with TRBJ2-7; 11 bases match TRBD1. The V segment lost 5 bases and the J segment 2 bases; nucleotides outside the gene matches: 11. CDR1 is MNHEY and CDR2 is SVGEGT in the germline V gene. This CDR3 has 17 residues. The CDR3 DNA is TGTGCCAGCAGTCACCTAGGGGACAGGGGGTTTCCCTACGAGCAGTACTTC. It yields the protein CASSHLGDRGFPYEQYF.